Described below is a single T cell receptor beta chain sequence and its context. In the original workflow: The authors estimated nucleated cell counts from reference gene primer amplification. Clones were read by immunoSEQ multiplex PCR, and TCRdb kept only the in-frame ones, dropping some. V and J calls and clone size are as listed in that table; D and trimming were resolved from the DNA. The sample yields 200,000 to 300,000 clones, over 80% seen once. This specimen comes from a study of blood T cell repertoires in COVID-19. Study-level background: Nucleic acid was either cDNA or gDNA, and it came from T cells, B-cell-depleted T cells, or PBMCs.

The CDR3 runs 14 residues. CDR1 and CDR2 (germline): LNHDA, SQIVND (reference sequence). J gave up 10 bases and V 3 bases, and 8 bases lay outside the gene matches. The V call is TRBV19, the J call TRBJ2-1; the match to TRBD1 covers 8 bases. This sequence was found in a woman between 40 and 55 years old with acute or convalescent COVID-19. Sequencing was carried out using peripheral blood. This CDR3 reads CASSMRQGAKEQFF. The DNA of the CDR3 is TGTGCCAGTAGTATGCGTCAGGGGGCGAAGGAGCAGTTCTTC.